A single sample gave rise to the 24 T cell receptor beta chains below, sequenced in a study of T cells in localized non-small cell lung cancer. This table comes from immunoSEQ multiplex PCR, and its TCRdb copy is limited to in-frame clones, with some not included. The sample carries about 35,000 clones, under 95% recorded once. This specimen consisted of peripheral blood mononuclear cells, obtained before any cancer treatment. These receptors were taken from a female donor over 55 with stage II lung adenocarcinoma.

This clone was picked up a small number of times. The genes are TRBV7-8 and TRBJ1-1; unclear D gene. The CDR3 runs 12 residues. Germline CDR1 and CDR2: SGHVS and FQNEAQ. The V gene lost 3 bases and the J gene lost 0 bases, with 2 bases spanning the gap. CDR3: CASSLMNTEAFF. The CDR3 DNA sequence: TGTGCCAGCAGCTTGATGAACACTGAAGCTTTCTTT.

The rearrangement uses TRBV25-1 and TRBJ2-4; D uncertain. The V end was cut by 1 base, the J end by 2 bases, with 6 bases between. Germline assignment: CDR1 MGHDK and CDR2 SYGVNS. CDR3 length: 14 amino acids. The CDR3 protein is CASSESATKNIQYF. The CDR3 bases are TGTGCCAGCAGTGAATCTGCAACCAAAAACATTCAGTACTTC.

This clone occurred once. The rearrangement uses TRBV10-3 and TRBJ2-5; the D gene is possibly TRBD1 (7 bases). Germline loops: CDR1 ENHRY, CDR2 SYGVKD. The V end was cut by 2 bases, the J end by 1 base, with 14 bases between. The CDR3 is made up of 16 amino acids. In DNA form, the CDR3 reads TGTGCCATCAGTGAGGGTCGGGGGACAGTCCAAGAGACCCAGTACTTC. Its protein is CAISEGRGTVQETQYF.

CDR3 protein: CASSQELLGLAGVKEFF. The CDR3, as DNA: TGCGCCAGCAGCCAAGAATTATTGGGACTAGCGGGAGTGAAGGAGTTCTTC. The chain recombines TRBV4-3 with TRBJ2-1, with TRBD2 matching 14 bases. This CDR3 has 17 residues. V shed 0 bases, J shed 14 bases, and the junction held 12 bases outside the gene matches. The germline V gene has CDR1 LGHNA and CDR2 YSLEER.

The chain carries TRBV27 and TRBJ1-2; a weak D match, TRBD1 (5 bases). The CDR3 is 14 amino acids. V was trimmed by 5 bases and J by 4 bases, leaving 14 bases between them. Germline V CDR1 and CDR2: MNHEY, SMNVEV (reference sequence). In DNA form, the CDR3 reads TGTGCCAGCAGTCCGCGCCCAGGGACCTATGGCTACACCTTC. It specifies CASSPRPGTYGYTF.

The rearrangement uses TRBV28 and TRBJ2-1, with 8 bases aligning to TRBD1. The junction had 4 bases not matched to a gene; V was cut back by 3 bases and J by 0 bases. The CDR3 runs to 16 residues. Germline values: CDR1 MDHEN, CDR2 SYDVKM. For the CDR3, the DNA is TGTGCCAGCAGTTTCTACAGGGGGGCCTCCTACAATGAGCAGTTCTTC. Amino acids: CASSFYRGASYNEQFF.

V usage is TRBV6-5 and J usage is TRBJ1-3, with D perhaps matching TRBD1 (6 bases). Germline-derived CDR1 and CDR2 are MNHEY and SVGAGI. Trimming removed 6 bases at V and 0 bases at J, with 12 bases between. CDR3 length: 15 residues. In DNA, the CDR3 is TGTGCCAGCAGCGGCCGGACAGACTCTGGAAACACCATATATTTT. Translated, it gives CASSGRTDSGNTIYF.

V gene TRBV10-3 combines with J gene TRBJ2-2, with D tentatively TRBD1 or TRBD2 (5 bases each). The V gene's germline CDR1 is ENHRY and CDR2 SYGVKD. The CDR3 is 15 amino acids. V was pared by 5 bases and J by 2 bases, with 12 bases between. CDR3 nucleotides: TGTGCCATCAGTTTTGGGACCCCTAACACCGGGGAGCTGTTTTTT. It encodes CAISFGTPNTGELFF.

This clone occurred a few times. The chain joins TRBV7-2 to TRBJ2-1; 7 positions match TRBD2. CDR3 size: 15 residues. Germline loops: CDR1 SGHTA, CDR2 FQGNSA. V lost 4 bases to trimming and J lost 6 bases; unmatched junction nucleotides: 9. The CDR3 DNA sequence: TGTGCCAGCAGCTCTGGACTAGGGGCTGCCAATGAGCAGTTCTTC. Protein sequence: CASSSGLGAANEQFF.

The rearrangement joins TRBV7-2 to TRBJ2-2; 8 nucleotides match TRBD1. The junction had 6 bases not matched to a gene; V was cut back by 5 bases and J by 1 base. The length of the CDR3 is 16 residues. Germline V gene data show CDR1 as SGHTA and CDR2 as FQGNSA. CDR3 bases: TGTGCCAGCAGCCTTCGGACAGGGTGGAACACCGGGGAGCTGTTTTTT. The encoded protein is CASSLRTGWNTGELFF.

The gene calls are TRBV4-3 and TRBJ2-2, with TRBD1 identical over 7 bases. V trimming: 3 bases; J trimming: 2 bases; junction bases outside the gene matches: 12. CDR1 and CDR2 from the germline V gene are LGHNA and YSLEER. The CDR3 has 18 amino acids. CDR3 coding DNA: TGCGCCAGCAGCCACTTTTCTTGGGGGACAGATAACACCGGGGAGCTGTTTTTT. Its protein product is CASSHFSWGTDNTGELFF.

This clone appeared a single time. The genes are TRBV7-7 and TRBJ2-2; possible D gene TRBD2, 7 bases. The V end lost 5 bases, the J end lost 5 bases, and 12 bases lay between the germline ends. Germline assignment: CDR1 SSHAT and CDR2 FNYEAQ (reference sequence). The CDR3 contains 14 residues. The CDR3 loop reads CASSPGGWTGELFF. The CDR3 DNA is TGTGCCAGCAGCCCGGGGGGCTGGACCGGGGAGCTGTTTTTT.

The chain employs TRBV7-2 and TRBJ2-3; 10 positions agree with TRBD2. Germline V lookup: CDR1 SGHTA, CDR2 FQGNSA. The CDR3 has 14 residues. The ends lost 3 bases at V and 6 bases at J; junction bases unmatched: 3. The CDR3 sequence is CASSLSGGADTQYF. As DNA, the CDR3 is TGTGCCAGCAGCTTGAGCGGGGGGGCCGATACGCAGTATTTT.

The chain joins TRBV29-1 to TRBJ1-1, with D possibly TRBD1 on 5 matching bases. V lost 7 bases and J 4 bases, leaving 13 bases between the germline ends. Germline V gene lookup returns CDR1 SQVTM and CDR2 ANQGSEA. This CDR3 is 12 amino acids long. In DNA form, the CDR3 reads TGCAGCGGCCGGGGCGCAAGCACTGAAGCTTTCTTT. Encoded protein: CSGRGASTEAFF.

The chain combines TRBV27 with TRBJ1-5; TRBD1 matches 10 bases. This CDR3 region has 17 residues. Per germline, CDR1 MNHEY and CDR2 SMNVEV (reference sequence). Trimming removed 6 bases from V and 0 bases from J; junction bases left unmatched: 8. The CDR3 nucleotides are TGTGCCAGCAGAGTCGGGACAGGGGAGTATAGCAATCAGCCCCAGCATTTT. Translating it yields CASRVGTGEYSNQPQHF.

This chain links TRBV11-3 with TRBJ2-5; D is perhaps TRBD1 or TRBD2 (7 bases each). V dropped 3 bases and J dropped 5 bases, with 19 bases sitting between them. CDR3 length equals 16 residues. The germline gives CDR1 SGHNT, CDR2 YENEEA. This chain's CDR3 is CASSLRTGTAGETQYF. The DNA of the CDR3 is TGTGCCAGCAGCTTGCGTACCGGGACAGCGGGGGAGACCCAGTACTTC.

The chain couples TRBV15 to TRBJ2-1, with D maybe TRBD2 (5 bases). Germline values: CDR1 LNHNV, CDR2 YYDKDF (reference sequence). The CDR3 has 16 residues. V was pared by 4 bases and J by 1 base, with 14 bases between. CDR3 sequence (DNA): TGTGCCACCAGCATTATAGCTCCGGGGTCCTACAATGAGCAGTTCTTC. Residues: CATSIIAPGSYNEQFF. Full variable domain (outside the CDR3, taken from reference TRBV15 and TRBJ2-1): DAMVIQNPRYQVTQFGKPVTLSCSQTLNHNVMYWYQQKSSQAPKLLFHYYDKDFNNEADTPDNFQSRRPNTSFCFLDIRSPGLGDTAMYLCATSIIAPGSYNEQFFGPGTRLTVL.

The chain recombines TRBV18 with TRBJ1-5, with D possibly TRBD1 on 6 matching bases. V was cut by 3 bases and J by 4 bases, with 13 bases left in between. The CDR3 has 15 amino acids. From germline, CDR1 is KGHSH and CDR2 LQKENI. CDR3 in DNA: TGTGCCAGCTCACCCCCAGGGGTACCGAATCAGCCCCAGCATTTT. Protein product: CASSPPGVPNQPQHF.

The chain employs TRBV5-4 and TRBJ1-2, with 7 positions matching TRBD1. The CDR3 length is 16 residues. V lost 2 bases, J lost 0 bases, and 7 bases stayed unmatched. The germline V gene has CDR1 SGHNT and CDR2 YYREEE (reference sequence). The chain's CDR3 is CASSFGTAEANYGYTF. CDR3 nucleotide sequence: TGTGCCAGCAGCTTTGGGACAGCCGAAGCTAACTATGGCTACACCTTC.

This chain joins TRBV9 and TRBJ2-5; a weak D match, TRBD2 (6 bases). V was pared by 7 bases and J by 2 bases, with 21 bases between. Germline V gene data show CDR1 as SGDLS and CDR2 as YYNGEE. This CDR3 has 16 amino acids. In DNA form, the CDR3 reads TGTGCCAGCCGCCGGCATGGGGGGAGCTCGCAAGAGACCCAGTACTTC. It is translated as CASRRHGGSSQETQYF.

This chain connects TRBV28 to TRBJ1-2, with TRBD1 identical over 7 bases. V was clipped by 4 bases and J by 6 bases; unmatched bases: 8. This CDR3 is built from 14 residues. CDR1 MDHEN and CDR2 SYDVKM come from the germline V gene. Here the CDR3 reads CASSSTGRSDGYTF. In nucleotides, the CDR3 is TGTGCCAGCAGTTCGACAGGGCGGAGTGATGGCTACACCTTC.

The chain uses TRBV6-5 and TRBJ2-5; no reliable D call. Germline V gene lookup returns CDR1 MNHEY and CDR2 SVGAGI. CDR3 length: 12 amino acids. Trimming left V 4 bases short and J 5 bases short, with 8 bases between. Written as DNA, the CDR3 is TGTGCCAGCAGTTCCAGTGGGGAGACCCAGTACTTC. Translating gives CASSSSGETQYF.

CDR3 amino acids: CASSDLTRRNTEAFF. The CDR3, as DNA: TGTGCCAGCAGTGATCTTACCAGGCGTAACACTGAAGCTTTCTTT. The rearrangement links TRBV6-1 to TRBJ1-1; no clear D gene. CDR3 size: 15 residues. Trimming removed 3 bases from V and 2 bases from J, with 13 bases in between. Germline V CDR1 and CDR2: MNHNS, SASEGT.

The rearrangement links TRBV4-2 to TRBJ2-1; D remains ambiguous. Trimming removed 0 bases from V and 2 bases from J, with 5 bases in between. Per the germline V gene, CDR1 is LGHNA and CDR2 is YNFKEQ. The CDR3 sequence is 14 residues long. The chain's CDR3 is CASSQDPTYNEQFF. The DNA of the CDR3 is TGTGCCAGCAGCCAAGATCCAACCTACAATGAGCAGTTCTTC.